Detailed here is one T cell receptor (beta chain). Its antigen is unidentified. All the patients suffered relapse after autologous stem cell transplantation, and brentuximab vedotin exposure differed. The sample originates from a study of PD-1 blockade in classical Hodgkin lymphoma. Notes on the study in general: Reported baseline diversity: healthy donors highest, relapsed/refractory patients lowest. Patients with an early start, nivolumab under 1 year after ASCT, were excluded.

Clones were read by immunoSEQ multiplex PCR, and TCRdb kept only the in-frame ones, dropping some. Of about 20,000 clones in the sample, around 70% were seen once. This CDR3 contains 18 residues. CDR1 ENHRY and CDR2 SYGVKD come from the germline V gene. V trimming: 4 bases; J trimming: 4 bases; junction bases outside the gene matches: 14. This rearrangement joins TRBV10-3 to TRBJ2-1, with 9 positions matching TRBD2. The input for sequencing was peripheral blood mononuclear cells (PBMCs), taken before the second cycle of nivolumab. The sequence came from a human donor with classical Hodgkin lymphoma. The CDR3 region has the DNA TGTGCCATCAGTGTTACGGGCGCGGAGACTAGCGGTTACAATGAGCAGTTCTTC. Protein sequence: CAISVTGAETSGYNEQFF.